The source of this TCR beta chain is a study of blood T cell repertoires in COVID-19. Study-level background: Researchers got acute and convalescent COVID-19 samples from the United States, Italy and Spain. Sources were T cells, B-cell-depleted T cells, or PBMCs; the material itself was cDNA or gDNA.

This clone has just a few counts. In the authors' workflow: Nucleated cell counts were estimated from reference gene primer amplification. The repertoire was sequenced with immunoSEQ multiplex PCR; TCRdb's copy has only in-frame clones and lacks some. V, J and clone size reflect that table, while D and trimming were determined from the DNA. The sample records some 49,000 clones, about 76% being singletons. Seattle patients were enrolled while actively infected and followed longitudinally. With 4 bases clipped from V and 5 bases from J, the junction kept 1 base outside the gene matches. CDR1 LNHDA and CDR2 SQIVND come from the germline V gene (reference sequence). The CDR3 contains 15 residues.

The sequence derives from a woman aged 80 or over with COVID-19, enrolled during active disease. This rearrangement joins TRBV19 to TRBJ2-2, with 13 bases lining up with TRBD2. Sample: peripheral blood. This CDR3 reads CASSTLAGGTGELFF. The CDR3 DNA sequence: TGTGCCAGTAGTACACTAGCGGGAGGGACCGGGGAGCTGTTTTTT.